The rows below give T cell receptor beta chains drawn from one sample of a study of blood T cell repertoires in COVID-19. Sequencing was performed with immunoSEQ multiplex PCR; in TCRdb, only in-frame clones are kept and a portion is missing. The table lists about 140,000 clones, 80% of them singletons. The specimen sequenced was peripheral blood. Receptor source: a man aged 65 to 85 who had recovered from COVID-19. The CDR3 runs from the conserved cysteine through the conserved F or W. A D gene is named only where the DNA matches it firmly. Size is omitted from some rows. Given values are once, few, many or a class for expanded clones.

d_call: .; j_call: TRBJ1-6; v_call: TRBV6-5; clone_size: .; cdr3_nt: TGTGCCAGCAGTTTAAATCCGACGGGGTTTAGGACACCCCTCCACTTT; cdr3_aa: CASSLNPTGFRTPLHF
d_call: .; j_call: TRBJ2-1; v_call: TRBV7-2; clone_size: .; cdr3_nt: TGTGCCAGCAGCTTAGAACAGGGCTCCTACAATGAGCAGTTCTTC; cdr3_aa: CASSLEQGSYNEQFF
d_call: TRBD1; j_call: TRBJ1-4; v_call: TRBV4-3; clone_size: few; cdr3_nt: TGCGCCAGCAGCCAAGATCTTATCAGGGGGCAGCCTGAAAAACTGTTTTTT; cdr3_aa: CASSQDLIRGQPEKLFF
d_call: TRBD1; j_call: TRBJ2-3; v_call: TRBV7-9; clone_size: .; cdr3_nt: TGTGCCAGCAGCCCCTCGGACAGGGGAATCACAGATACGCAGTATTTT; cdr3_aa: CASSPSDRGITDTQYF
d_call: .; j_call: TRBJ1-1; v_call: TRBV11-2; clone_size: .; cdr3_nt: TGTGCCAGCAGCCATCGCAGAGGCAACACTGAAGCTTTCTTT; cdr3_aa: CASSHRRGNTEAFF
d_call: .; j_call: TRBJ1-5; v_call: TRBV7-9; clone_size: .; cdr3_nt: TGTGCCAGCAGCGCAGAAGATCAGCCCCAGCATTTT; cdr3_aa: CASSAEDQPQHF
d_call: .; j_call: TRBJ2-3; v_call: TRBV27; clone_size: .; cdr3_nt: TGTGCCAGCAGTTCCGGGAATACGCAGTATTTT; cdr3_aa: CASSSGNTQYF
d_call: .; j_call: TRBJ2-1; v_call: TRBV10-3; clone_size: .; cdr3_nt: TGTGCCATCAGTAAACCATCGACTACCTCTAGCTACAATGAGCAGTTCTTC; cdr3_aa: CAISKPSTTSSYNEQFF
d_call: .; j_call: TRBJ2-3; v_call: TRBV11-2; clone_size: few; cdr3_nt: TGTGCCAGCAGCCAGGCAGGGGTCGATACGCAGTATTTT; cdr3_aa: CASSQAGVDTQYF
d_call: TRBD2; j_call: TRBJ2-1; v_call: TRBV7-8; clone_size: .; cdr3_nt: TGTGCCAGCAGCCTAGGGACTAGCGGACACAATGAGCAGTTCTTC; cdr3_aa: CASSLGTSGHNEQFF
d_call: .; j_call: TRBJ2-7; v_call: TRBV10-1; clone_size: .; cdr3_nt: TGCGCCAGCAGTGAGACTAGCTCCAACGAGCAGTACTTC; cdr3_aa: CASSETSSNEQYF
d_call: TRBD1; j_call: TRBJ2-6; v_call: TRBV6-5; clone_size: .; cdr3_nt: TGTGCCAGCAGTTGGACAGGGGACGGGGCCAACGTCCTGACTTTC; cdr3_aa: CASSWTGDGANVLTF
d_call: .; j_call: TRBJ2-5; v_call: TRBV6-2/TRBV6-3; clone_size: .; cdr3_nt: TGTGCCAGCAGTTACGATGTTCTGCGCGACTTCCAAGAGACCCAGTACTTC; cdr3_aa: CASSYDVLRDFQETQYF
d_call: .; j_call: TRBJ1-2; v_call: TRBV18; clone_size: .; cdr3_nt: TGTGCCAGCTCACCCTCACAGACGATCAACTACTATGGCTACACCTTC; cdr3_aa: CASSPSQTINYYGYTF
d_call: .; j_call: TRBJ2-3; v_call: TRBV2; clone_size: .; cdr3_nt: TGTGCCAGCAGTGAGAGGCGCGCCACAGATACGCAGTATTTT; cdr3_aa: CASSERRATDTQYF
d_call: .; j_call: TRBJ2-7; v_call: TRBV2; clone_size: .; cdr3_nt: TGTGCCAGCAGTGAAGCGTTCGACAGCTACGAGCAGTACTTC; cdr3_aa: CASSEAFDSYEQYF
d_call: .; j_call: TRBJ1-4; v_call: TRBV6-1; clone_size: .; cdr3_nt: TGTGCCAGCAGTGAAGCGCAGGGCAGTGACAGTAAAGGAAAACTGTTTTTT; cdr3_aa: CASSEAQGSDSKGKLFF
d_call: TRBD2; j_call: TRBJ2-5; v_call: TRBV28; clone_size: .; cdr3_nt: TGTGCCAGCAGTCCCGGGAGGGCTGAAACCAAGTACTTC; cdr3_aa: CASSPGRAETKYF
d_call: TRBD1; j_call: TRBJ1-3; v_call: TRBV7-2; clone_size: .; cdr3_nt: TGTGCCAGCAGCTCGACAGGGGCGGCGAAGGGTGGAAACACCATATATTTT; cdr3_aa: CASSSTGAAKGGNTIYF
d_call: .; j_call: TRBJ1-2; v_call: TRBV6-5; clone_size: .; cdr3_nt: TGTGCCACCCGGGAGGGCAGCACCACTTATGGCTACACCTTC; cdr3_aa: CATREGSTTYGYTF
d_call: TRBD1; j_call: TRBJ1-5; v_call: TRBV2; clone_size: .; cdr3_nt: TGTGCCAGCAAGCTGGACAGGGGCACCAATCAGCCCCAGCATTTT; cdr3_aa: CASKLDRGTNQPQHF
d_call: TRBD2; j_call: TRBJ2-3; v_call: TRBV3-1/TRBV3-2; clone_size: .; cdr3_nt: TGTGCCAGCAGCCATGATAGCGGGACCGGAGATACGCAGTATTTT; cdr3_aa: CASSHDSGTGDTQYF
d_call: TRBD2; j_call: TRBJ2-1; v_call: TRBV29-1; clone_size: few; cdr3_nt: TGCAGCGTTGAAGGCGGGAGTGGCTCCTACAATGAGCAGTTCTTC; cdr3_aa: CSVEGGSGSYNEQFF
d_call: .; j_call: TRBJ2-1; v_call: TRBV18; clone_size: once; cdr3_nt: TGTGCCAGCTCACCACCGAGGAGCCTATCGAGCTCCTACAATGAGCAGTTCTTC; cdr3_aa: CASSPPRSLSSSYNEQFF
d_call: .; j_call: TRBJ2-2; v_call: TRBV9; clone_size: once; cdr3_nt: TGTGCCAGCAGCCCCAACCAAGCCAGCGCGAACACCGGGGAGCTGTTTTTT; cdr3_aa: CASSPNQASANTGELFF
d_call: TRBD1; j_call: TRBJ2-2; v_call: TRBV5-1; clone_size: once; cdr3_nt: TGCGCCAGCAGCTCTACGACAGGGTTGTCCACCGGGGAGCTGTTTTTT; cdr3_aa: CASSSTTGLSTGELFF
d_call: .; j_call: TRBJ2-7; v_call: TRBV7-9; clone_size: .; cdr3_nt: TGTGCCAGCAGCTTAATCCCAGGGGTTTACGAGCAGTACTTC; cdr3_aa: CASSLIPGVYEQYF
d_call: .; j_call: TRBJ2-5; v_call: TRBV3-1/TRBV3-2; clone_size: .; cdr3_nt: TGTGCCAGCAGCCAAGTTATGAGGCGAGAGACCCAGTACTTC; cdr3_aa: CASSQVMRRETQYF
d_call: .; j_call: TRBJ2-1; v_call: TRBV9; clone_size: .; cdr3_nt: TGTGCCAGCAGCCTGACTAGACTATCGGGCGAGCAGTTCTTC; cdr3_aa: CASSLTRLSGEQFF
d_call: .; j_call: TRBJ2-7; v_call: TRBV12-5; clone_size: .; cdr3_nt: TGTGCTAGTGGTTTGGTAGTAGTAAGGGGCCGCCTATTTTACTCCTACGAGCAGTACTTC; cdr3_aa: CASGLVVVRGRLFYSYEQYF
d_call: .; j_call: TRBJ2-2; v_call: TRBV27; clone_size: .; cdr3_nt: TGTGCCAGCAGTTTATTGCTCAGCACCGGGGAGCTGTTTTTT; cdr3_aa: CASSLLLSTGELFF
d_call: TRBD2; j_call: TRBJ2-7; v_call: TRBV9; clone_size: .; cdr3_nt: TGTGCCAGCAGCCCACTAGCGGGGGTTCGCTCCGCCTACGAGCAGTACTTC; cdr3_aa: CASSPLAGVRSAYEQYF
d_call: TRBD2; j_call: TRBJ2-3; v_call: TRBV20-1; clone_size: .; cdr3_nt: TGCAGTGCTAGTTCAGCGGGAGACGTAGATACGCAGTATTTT; cdr3_aa: CSASSAGDVDTQYF
d_call: TRBD2; j_call: TRBJ2-7; v_call: TRBV7-2; clone_size: .; cdr3_nt: TGTGCCAGCAGCTCTAGCGGGTTGGGAACCTACGAGCAGTACTTC; cdr3_aa: CASSSSGLGTYEQYF
d_call: .; j_call: TRBJ2-5; v_call: TRBV5-5; clone_size: few; cdr3_nt: TGTGCCAGCAGCTTCGGGGACCAAGAGACCCAGTACTTC; cdr3_aa: CASSFGDQETQYF
d_call: .; j_call: TRBJ1-6; v_call: TRBV30; clone_size: .; cdr3_nt: TGTGCCTGGAGTACCTCCGGGAGGTCCCTCCACTTT; cdr3_aa: CAWSTSGRSLHF
d_call: .; j_call: TRBJ2-7; v_call: TRBV5-6; clone_size: once; cdr3_nt: TGTGCCAGCAGCTCGCTTCGTGGGAGGGGGACCTACGAGCAGTACTTC; cdr3_aa: CASSSLRGRGTYEQYF
d_call: .; j_call: TRBJ1-1; v_call: TRBV20-1; clone_size: .; cdr3_nt: TGCAGTGCTAGTGAACAGAAGGTTGGTGCTTTCTTT; cdr3_aa: CSASEQKVGAFF
d_call: .; j_call: TRBJ1-1; v_call: TRBV7-2; clone_size: .; cdr3_nt: TGTGCCAGCAGCTTTTCTCCAGGATTAACTGAAGCTTTCTTT; cdr3_aa: CASSFSPGLTEAFF
d_call: TRBD2; j_call: TRBJ2-1; v_call: TRBV19; clone_size: .; cdr3_nt: TGTGCCAGTACCAGGGAACTAGCGGGATACAATGAGCAGTTCTTC; cdr3_aa: CASTRELAGYNEQFF
d_call: TRBD2; j_call: TRBJ2-3; v_call: TRBV20-1; clone_size: .; cdr3_nt: TGCAGTGCTAGTCGGGCTAGCGGGAGCCCAGATACGCAGTATTTT; cdr3_aa: CSASRASGSPDTQYF
d_call: TRBD2; j_call: TRBJ2-1; v_call: TRBV18; clone_size: few; cdr3_nt: TGTGCCAGCTCACCGAAACTAGCGGACAATGAGCAGTTCTTC; cdr3_aa: CASSPKLADNEQFF
d_call: .; j_call: TRBJ2-2; v_call: TRBV7-2; clone_size: .; cdr3_nt: TGTGCCAGCAGCTTTCTCCACACCGGGGAGCTGTTTTTT; cdr3_aa: CASSFLHTGELFF
d_call: .; j_call: TRBJ1-2; v_call: TRBV7-9; clone_size: .; cdr3_nt: TGTGCCAGCAGCTTAGTAGGTCTGGGGGCGAACTATGGCTACACCTTC; cdr3_aa: CASSLVGLGANYGYTF
d_call: TRBD2; j_call: TRBJ2-5; v_call: TRBV10-3; clone_size: .; cdr3_nt: TGTGCCATCAGTGCGGCTAGCGGGTGGGCCCAGGAGACCCAGTACTTC; cdr3_aa: CAISAASGWAQETQYF
d_call: TRBD2; j_call: TRBJ2-1; v_call: TRBV13; clone_size: .; cdr3_nt: TGTGCCAGCAGTCCCCACCGTCGGACTAGCGGGAGCTCCTACAATGAGCAGTTCTTC; cdr3_aa: CASSPHRRTSGSSYNEQFF
d_call: .; j_call: TRBJ1-6; v_call: TRBV4-1; clone_size: .; cdr3_nt: TGCGCCAGCAGCCAAGATAGAGGCCAGCATAATTCACCCCTCCACTTT; cdr3_aa: CASSQDRGQHNSPLHF
d_call: TRBD1; j_call: TRBJ2-5; v_call: TRBV27; clone_size: .; cdr3_nt: TGTGCCAGCGCCGGGACAGGGTGGCGAGAGACCCAGTACTTC; cdr3_aa: CASAGTGWRETQYF
d_call: .; j_call: TRBJ1-6; v_call: TRBV6-5; clone_size: once; cdr3_nt: TGTGCCAGCAGTTACTCCTGGGGAGGTAATTCACCCCTCCACTTT; cdr3_aa: CASSYSWGGNSPLHF
d_call: TRBD2; j_call: TRBJ2-5; v_call: TRBV5-4; clone_size: many; cdr3_nt: TGTGCCAGCAGCTGGGGGGGAGGTGAGACCCAGTACTTC; cdr3_aa: CASSWGGGETQYF